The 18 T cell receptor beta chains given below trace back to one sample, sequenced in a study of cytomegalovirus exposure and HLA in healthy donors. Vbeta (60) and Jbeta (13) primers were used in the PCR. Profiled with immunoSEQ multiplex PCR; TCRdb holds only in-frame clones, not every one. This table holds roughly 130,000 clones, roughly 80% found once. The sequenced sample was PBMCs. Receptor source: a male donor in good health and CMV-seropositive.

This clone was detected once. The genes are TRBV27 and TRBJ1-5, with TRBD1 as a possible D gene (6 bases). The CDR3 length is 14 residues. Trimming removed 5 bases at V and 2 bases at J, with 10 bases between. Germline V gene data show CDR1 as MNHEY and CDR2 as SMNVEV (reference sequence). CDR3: CASSETGGNQPQHF. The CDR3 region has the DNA TGTGCCAGCAGTGAGACAGGCGGCAATCAGCCCCAGCATTTT.

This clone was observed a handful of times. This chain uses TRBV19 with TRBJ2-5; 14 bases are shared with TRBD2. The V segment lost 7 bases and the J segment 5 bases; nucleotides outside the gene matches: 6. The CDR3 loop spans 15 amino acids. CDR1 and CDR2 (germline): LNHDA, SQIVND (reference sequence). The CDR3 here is CASTGLAGARETQYF. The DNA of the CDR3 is TGTGCCAGTACGGGACTAGCGGGAGCGAGGGAGACCCAGTACTTC. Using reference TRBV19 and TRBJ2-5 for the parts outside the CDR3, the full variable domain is DGGITQSPKYLFRKEGQNVTLSCEQNLNHDAMYWYRQDPGQGLRLIYYSQIVNDFQKGDIAEGYSVSREKKESFPLTVTSAQKNPTAFYLCASTGLAGARETQYFGPGTRLLVL.

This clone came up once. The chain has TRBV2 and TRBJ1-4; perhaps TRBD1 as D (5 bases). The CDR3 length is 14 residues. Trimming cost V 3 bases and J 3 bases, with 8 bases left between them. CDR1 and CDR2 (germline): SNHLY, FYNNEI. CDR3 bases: TGTGCCAGCAGTGACCCAGGGCCTAATGAAAAACTGTTTTTT. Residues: CASSDPGPNEKLFF.

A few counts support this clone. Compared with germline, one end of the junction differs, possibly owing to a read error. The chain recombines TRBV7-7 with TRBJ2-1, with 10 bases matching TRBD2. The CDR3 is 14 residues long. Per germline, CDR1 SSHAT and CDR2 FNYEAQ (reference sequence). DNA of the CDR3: TGTGCTAGCAGCTTGAGCGGGAGGGACAATGAGCAGTTCTTC. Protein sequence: CASSLSGRDNEQFF.

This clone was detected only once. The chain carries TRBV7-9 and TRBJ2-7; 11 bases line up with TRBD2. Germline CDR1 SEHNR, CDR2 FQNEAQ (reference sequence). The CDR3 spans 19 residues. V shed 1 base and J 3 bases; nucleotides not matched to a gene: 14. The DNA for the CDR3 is TGTGCCAGCAGCTTAGGACCGGGACAGGGTACTAGCGGGAGCTACGAGCAGTACTTC. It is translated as CASSLGPGQGTSGSYEQYF. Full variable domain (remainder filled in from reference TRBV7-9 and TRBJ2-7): DTGVSQNPRHKITKRGQNVTFRCDPISEHNRLYWYRQTLGQGPEFLTYFQNEAQLEKSRLLSDRFSAERPKGSFSTLEIQRTEQGDSAMYLCASSLGPGQGTSGSYEQYFGPGTRLTVT.

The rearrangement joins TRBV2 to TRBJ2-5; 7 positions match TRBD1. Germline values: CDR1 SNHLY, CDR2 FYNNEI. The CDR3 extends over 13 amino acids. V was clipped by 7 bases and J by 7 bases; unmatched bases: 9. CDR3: CASNSDRERTQYF. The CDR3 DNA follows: TGTGCCAGCAATTCCGACAGGGAGCGGACCCAGTACTTC.

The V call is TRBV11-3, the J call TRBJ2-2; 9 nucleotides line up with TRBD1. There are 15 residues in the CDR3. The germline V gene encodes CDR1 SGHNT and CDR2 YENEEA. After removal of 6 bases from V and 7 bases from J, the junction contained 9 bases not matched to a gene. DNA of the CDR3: TGTGCCAGCAGTTGGACAGGGGTCGATAGCGGGGAGCTGTTTTTT. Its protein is CASSWTGVDSGELFF.

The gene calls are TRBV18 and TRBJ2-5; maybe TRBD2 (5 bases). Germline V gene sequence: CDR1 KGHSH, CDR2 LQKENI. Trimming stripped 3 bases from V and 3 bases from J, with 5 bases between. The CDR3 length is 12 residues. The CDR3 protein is CASSPGEETQYF. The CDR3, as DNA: TGTGCCAGCTCACCGGGAGAAGAGACCCAGTACTTC.

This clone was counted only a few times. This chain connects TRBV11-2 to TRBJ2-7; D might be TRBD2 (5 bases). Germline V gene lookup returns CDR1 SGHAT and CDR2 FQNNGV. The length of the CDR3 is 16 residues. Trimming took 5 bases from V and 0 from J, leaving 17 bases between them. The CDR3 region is CASSPQTGKGSYEQYF. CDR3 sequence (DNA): TGTGCCAGCAGCCCCCAGACGGGGAAGGGCTCCTACGAGCAGTACTTC.

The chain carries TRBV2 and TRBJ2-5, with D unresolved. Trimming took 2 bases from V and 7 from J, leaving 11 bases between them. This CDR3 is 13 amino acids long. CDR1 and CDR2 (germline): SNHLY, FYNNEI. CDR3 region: CASSEFPAGTQYF. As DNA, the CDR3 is TGTGCCAGCAGTGAATTCCCAGCAGGGACCCAGTACTTC.

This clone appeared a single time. The CDR3 loop reads CASSLSAGNQPQHF. CDR3 sequence (DNA): TGTGCCAGCAGTTTATCTGCAGGCAATCAGCCCCAGCATTTT. The chain employs TRBV27 and TRBJ1-5, with D unresolved. Germline V gives CDR1 MNHEY, CDR2 SMNVEV (reference sequence). The CDR3 runs to 14 residues. The V end lost 0 bases, the J end lost 2 bases, and 5 bases lay between the germline ends.

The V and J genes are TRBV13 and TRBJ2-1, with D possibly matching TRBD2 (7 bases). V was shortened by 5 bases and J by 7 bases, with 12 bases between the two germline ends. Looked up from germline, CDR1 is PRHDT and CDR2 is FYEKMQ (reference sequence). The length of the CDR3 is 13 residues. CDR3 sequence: CASSVGGGNEQFF. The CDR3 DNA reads TGTGCCAGCAGCGTGGGAGGGGGAAATGAGCAGTTCTTC.

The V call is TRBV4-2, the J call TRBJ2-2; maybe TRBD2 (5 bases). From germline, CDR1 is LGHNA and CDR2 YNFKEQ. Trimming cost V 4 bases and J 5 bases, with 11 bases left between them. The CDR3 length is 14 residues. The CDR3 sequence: CASSPATGTGELFF. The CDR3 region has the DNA TGTGCCAGCAGCCCTGCCACGGGGACCGGGGAGCTGTTTTTT.

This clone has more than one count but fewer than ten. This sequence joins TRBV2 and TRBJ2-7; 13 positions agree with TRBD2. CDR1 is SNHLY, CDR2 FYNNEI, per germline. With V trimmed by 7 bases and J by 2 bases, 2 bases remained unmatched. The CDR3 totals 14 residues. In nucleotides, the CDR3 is TGTGCCAGCAAGGGACTAGCGGGACCCTACGAGCAGTACTTC. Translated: CASKGLAGPYEQYF.

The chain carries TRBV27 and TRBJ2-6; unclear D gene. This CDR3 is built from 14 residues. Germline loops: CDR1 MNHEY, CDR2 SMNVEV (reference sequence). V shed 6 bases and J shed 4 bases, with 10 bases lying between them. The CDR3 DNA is TGTGCCAGCAGATCACTAACCGGGGCCAACGTCCTGACTTTC. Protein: CASRSLTGANVLTF.

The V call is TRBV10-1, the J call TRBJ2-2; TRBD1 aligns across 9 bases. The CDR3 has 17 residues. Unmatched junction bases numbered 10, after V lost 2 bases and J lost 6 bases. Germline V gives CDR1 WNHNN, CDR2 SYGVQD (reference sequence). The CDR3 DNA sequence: TGCGCCAGCAGTGAGCCGCAGACAGGGGGAGATTCCGGGGAGCTGTTTTTT. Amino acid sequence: CASSEPQTGGDSGELFF.

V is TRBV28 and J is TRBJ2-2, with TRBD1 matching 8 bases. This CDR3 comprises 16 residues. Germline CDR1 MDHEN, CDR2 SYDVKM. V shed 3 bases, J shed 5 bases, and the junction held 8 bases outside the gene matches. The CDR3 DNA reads TGTGCCAGCAGTTTTGCACAGGGGGTCGGAACCGGGGAGCTGTTTTTT. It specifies CASSFAQGVGTGELFF.

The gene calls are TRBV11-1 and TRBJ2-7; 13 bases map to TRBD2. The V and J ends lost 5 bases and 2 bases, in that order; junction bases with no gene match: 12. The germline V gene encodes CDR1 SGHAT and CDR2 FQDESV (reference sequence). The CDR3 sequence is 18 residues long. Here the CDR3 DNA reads TGTGCCAGCAGCCGAGGACTAGCGGGAGAGAATGTAGCCTACGAGCAGTACTTC. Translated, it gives CASSRGLAGENVAYEQYF.